This T cell receptor (beta chain) stems from a study of blood T cells in healthy people across ages (dated by TCRdb to 2013 to 2016). Concerning the study at large: In model experiments, template switching captured roughly one uniquely barcoded TCR beta cDNA molecule for every two T cells. To track age-related changes in TCR beta repertoire diversity, the study relied on deep sequencing normalized with unique cDNA molecular identifiers. The donors were divided into four age groups: young (average approximately 16 years), middle-aged (roughly 42), aged (approximately 62) and long-lived (roughly 82). To avoid experimental bias, donors of different ages were spread randomly across the sequencing lanes. The study analyzed two additional independent replicas of 1 million unique cDNA reads from the same blood draw for two donors, one aged 18 to 29 and one aged 80 or older. The study at large found these results: Compared with the aged group, more naive CD4+ T cells, fewer expanded clones and increased TCR diversity were shown by the long-lived group, suggesting age selection. The CMV infection status of donors was not known, potentially confounding age-related changes in expanded clonotypes. Observed TCR beta diversity correlated strongly with the percentage of naive T cells measured by flow cytometry. Estimates of total diversity based on one million sequenced T cells were considered lower bounds and underestimates. Since profiling was done on bulk unsorted PBMCs, naive and antigen-experienced compartments could not be conclusively compared. As age increased, observed TCR beta diversity per million T cells dropped in a roughly linear way, and a significant reduction was already evident by age 40.

About this clonotype itself: What antigen it recognizes has not been identified. Nothing much larger sits one base from this clone, and base qualities are not available.

The donors were roughly 40 Caucasian individuals from Russia, aged roughly 6 to 95 years, who were systemically healthy. Each donor gave about 9.8 milliliters of peripheral blood, drawn into EDTA-treated Vacutainer tubes. Ficoll-Paque density-gradient centrifugation was used to isolate PBMCs, with at least 7 million per sample. Trizol reagent was used to extract total RNA from the PBMCs, yielding at least 6 micrograms per sample. For every donor, flow cytometry on a PBMC aliquot measured the percentage of naive CD45RAhigh/CD27high T cells. The library was built by means of 5' RACE. Sequencing used an Illumina HiSeq 2500. The second PCR ran for about 7 to 11 cycles and used a J-beta primer mix along with a sample-barcoded 5' primer. A unique molecular identifier was introduced onto each TCR beta cDNA molecule by a template-switch 5' adaptor carrying 12 random nucleotides. At least 3 million CDR3-containing paired-end reads were obtained from each sample. All of the RNA was converted into first-strand cDNA using the Mint cDNA synthesis kit, with a TRBC-specific oligonucleotide serving as the primer. Following uracil-DNA glycosylase treatment, all cDNA underwent a first 18-cycle PCR with the universal primers M1SS and BC2_uni_R. The study's own analysis went as follows. For normalization, 1 million high-quality reads were randomly selected from each sample, with every read carrying a distinct molecular identifier. Reads sharing molecular identifiers were discarded rather than binned into consensus sequences. MiTCR, set to a Q25 quality threshold and the strictest error-elimination algorithm, was used for CDR3 identification, clonotype clustering and error correction. Lower-bound total TCR beta diversity was estimated with a nonparametric unseen species model using Euler transformation. TCRdb reworked the public reads: Q25 trimming with fastp, MiXCR clone assembly, productive beta chains retained. Entries are consolidated by CDR3 protein sequence, retaining the most common genes and DNA. The V and J calls shown here were made by TCRdb, not taken from the authors' results. This sample gives about 900,000 distinct CDR3 sequences in total; around 62% of them show up just once. The biggest ten clones account for 28% of the sample.

Sequences were obtained from blood. The sequence came from a man aged 25 to 40 in good health.

The CDR3 region reads CASSQDGLEQFF. The DNA reads as follows: TGCGCCAGCAGCCAAGATGGACTAGAGCAGTTCTTC. Recombination joined TRBV4-3 with TRBJ2-1, with a tentative D gene TRBD2 over 6 matching bases. As encoded in the germline V gene, CDR1 is LGHNA while CDR2 is YSLEER. The CDR3 holds 12 amino acids from the cysteine to the phenylalanine. CDR3 DNA only is kept here, 36 bases in frame from base 1. V and J lose 0 bases and 10 bases, and a span of 7 bases separates them.